One T cell receptor beta chain is described in this entry. Its target is not known. Vbeta (60) and Jbeta (13) primers were used in the PCR. Profiled with immunoSEQ multiplex PCR; TCRdb holds only in-frame clones, not every one. The sample records about 89,000 clones, around 86% being singletons. The V gene lost 5 bases and the J gene lost 6 bases, with 8 bases spanning the gap. Germline loops: CDR1 MDHEN, CDR2 SYDVKM. The length of the CDR3 is 12 residues. The data derive from a study of cytomegalovirus exposure and HLA in healthy donors. Study-level points and caveats: The majority of TCR sequences were rare, yet some public TCRs appeared in many donors. Within a later analysis, the majority of CMV-associated TCR beta chains appeared HLA-restricted. Later analysis found that TCR beta chains associated with HLA were more clonally expanded than other, equally common chains. The investigators catalogued 150 to 200 TCR beta chains as cytomegalovirus-associated.

The genes are TRBV28 and TRBJ1-5; no definite D call. Sequencing was performed on PBMCs. The receptor was derived from a man younger than 45 in good health and CMV-seropositive. The CDR3 protein is CASSLPIQPQHF. The CDR3, as DNA: TGTGCCAGCAGTCTCCCTATTCAGCCCCAGCATTTT.